Sequencing of this T cell receptor (beta chain) was carried out in a study of blood T cell repertoires in COVID-19 (TCRdb year 2020). Broadly, across the study: Samples from collaborators originated in the United States, Italy and Spain and spanned both the acute and convalescent phases of COVID-19. Samples came from the ongoing ImmuneRACE study (first 160 participants) plus 1,254 subjects from 6 global collaborators. A freely available public database, intended as a resource for researchers studying the immune response to SARS-CoV-2, is where the repertoires were released. Sample metadata almost always included a de-identified subject ID, COVID-19 status, age in years and sex. Where HLA class I and class II types were available, the types were taken from metadata supplied by the sample provider, not from assay-based typing. Deeply sampled blood TCRbeta repertoires from subjects exposed to, actively infected with, or recovered from COVID-19 were included in the dataset. The prospective study material was composed of cDNA or gDNA derived from T cells, B-cell-depleted T cells, or PBMCs. Study-wide conclusions, independent of this receptor: How much clinical and demographic metadata was included differed by source and by participant, and the metadata was provided uncurated.

The immunoSEQ Assay, a bias-controlled multiplex PCR, was used to amplify TCRbeta CDR3 regions from genomic DNA. Concerning the study's data processing: The number of nucleated cells in each sample was estimated from the amplification of reference gene primers within the assay. To quantify the absolute abundance of each unique TCRbeta CDR3 rearrangement, sequence reads were collapsed and filtered. For each sample, productive Simpson clonality was calculated as the square root of Simpson's diversity index across productive rearrangements. TCRdb re-hosts the immuneACCESS table, in-frame sequences only. Its copies lack some clones; in the studies checked, an unresolved V gene accounts for under half of them, and the cause for the rest is not known. That table furnishes V, J and clone size, whereas the DNA furnished D and trimming. The sample table contains 200,000 to 250,000 clones; only one count was recorded for 65% to 85% of them. The top ten clonotypes cover about 3.7% of the sample.

About this clone: There is no known antigen for this receptor. The input lacks base qualities; no much larger clone sits a single base away.

The CDR3 has 14 amino acids, counting the end cysteine and phenylalanine. The DNA shown is the 42-base CDR3, in frame from base 1. V is trimmed back by 4 bases and J by 7 bases, and the junction contains 4 bases that no gene match accounts for. The germline V gene (reference sequence) sets CDR1 to LNHDA and CDR2 to SQIVND. Participants in the prospective study were enrolled through a virtual design, were aged roughly 18 to 90 years, and lived in under 25 United States geographic areas. Cohort assignment in the prospective study relied on participant-reported clinical history from a screening survey and a study questionnaire. For ImmuneRACE Cohort 3, a participant was defined as recovered based on two consecutive negative NP/OP PCR tests, clearance by a healthcare professional, or resolution of symptoms. Each participant in the prospective study had whole blood, serum and a nasopharyngeal or oropharyngeal swab collected by mobile phlebotomists. Prospective study participants could optionally give additional blood draws and questionnaires over a roughly two-month period. Blood samples from the prospective study were shipped frozen or at room temperature prior to DNA extraction.

What was sequenced was PBMCs or T cells enriched from blood (not recorded which). The chain links TRBV19 with TRBJ1-6, and 7 bases in between align with TRBD1. This clonotype originated in an older woman who had recovered from COVID-19. The sequence in DNA is TGTGCCAGTAGTAACAGGGGACTCAATTCACCCCTCCACTTT. This codes for CASSNRGLNSPLHF.